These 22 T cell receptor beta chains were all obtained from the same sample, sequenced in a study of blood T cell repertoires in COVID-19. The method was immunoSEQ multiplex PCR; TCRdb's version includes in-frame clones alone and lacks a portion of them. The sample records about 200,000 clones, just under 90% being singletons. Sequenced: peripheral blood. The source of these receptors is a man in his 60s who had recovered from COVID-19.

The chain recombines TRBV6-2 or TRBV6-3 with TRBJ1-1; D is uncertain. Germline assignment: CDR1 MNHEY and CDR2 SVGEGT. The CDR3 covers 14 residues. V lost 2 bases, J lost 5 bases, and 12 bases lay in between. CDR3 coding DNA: TGTGCCAGCAGTTACGTGGTGGCCCAGACTGAAGCTTTCTTT. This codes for CASSYVVAQTEAFF.

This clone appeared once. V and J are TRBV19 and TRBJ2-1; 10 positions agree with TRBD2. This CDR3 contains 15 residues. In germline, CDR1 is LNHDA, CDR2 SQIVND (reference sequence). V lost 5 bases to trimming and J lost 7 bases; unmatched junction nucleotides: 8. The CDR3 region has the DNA TGTGCCAGTAGTGAACTAGCGGGATATCGGAATGAGCAGTTCTTC. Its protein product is CASSELAGYRNEQFF.

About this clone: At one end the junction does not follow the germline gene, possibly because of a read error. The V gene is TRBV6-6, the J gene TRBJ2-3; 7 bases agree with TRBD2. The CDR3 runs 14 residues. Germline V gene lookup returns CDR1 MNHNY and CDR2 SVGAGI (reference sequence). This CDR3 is CACRLRERSDTQYF. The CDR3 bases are TGTGCCTGCAGGTTGCGGGAGAGGTCGGATACGCAGTATTTT.

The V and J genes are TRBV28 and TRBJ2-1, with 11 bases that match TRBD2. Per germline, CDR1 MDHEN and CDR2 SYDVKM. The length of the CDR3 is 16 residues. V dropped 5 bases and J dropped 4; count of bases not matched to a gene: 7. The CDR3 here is CASSPNSGRAYNEQFF. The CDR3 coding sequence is TGTGCCAGCAGTCCTAATAGCGGGAGGGCGTACAATGAGCAGTTCTTC.

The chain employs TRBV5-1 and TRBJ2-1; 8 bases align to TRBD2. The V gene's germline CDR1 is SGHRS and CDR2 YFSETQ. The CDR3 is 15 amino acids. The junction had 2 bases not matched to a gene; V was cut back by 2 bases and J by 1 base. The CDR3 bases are TGCGCCAGCAGCTTCCGGGAGGGATCCTACAATGAGCAGTTCTTC. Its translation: CASSFREGSYNEQFF.

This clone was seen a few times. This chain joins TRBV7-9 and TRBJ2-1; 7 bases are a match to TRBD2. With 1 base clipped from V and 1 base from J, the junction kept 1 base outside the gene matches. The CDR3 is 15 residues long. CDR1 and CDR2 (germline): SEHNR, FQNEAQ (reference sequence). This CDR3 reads CASSLDGGSYNEQFF. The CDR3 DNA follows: TGTGCCAGCAGCTTAGACGGGGGGTCCTACAATGAGCAGTTCTTC.

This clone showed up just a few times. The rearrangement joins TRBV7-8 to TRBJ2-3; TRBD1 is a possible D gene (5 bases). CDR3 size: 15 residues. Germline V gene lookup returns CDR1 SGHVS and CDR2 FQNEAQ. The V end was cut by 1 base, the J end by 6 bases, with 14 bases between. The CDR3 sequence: CASSLVNQGYDTQYF. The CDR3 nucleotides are TGTGCCAGCAGCTTAGTAAACCAGGGCTACGATACGCAGTATTTT. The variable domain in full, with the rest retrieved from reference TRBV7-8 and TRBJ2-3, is GAGVSQSPRYKVAKRGQDVALRCDPISGHVSLFWYQQALGQGPEFLTYFQNEAQLDKSGLPSDRFFAERPEGSVSTLKIQRTQQEDSAVYLCASSLVNQGYDTQYFGPGTRLTVL.

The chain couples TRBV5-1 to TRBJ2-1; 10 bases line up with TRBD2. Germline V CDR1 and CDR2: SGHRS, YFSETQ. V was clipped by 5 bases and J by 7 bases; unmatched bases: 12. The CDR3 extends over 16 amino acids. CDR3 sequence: CASSPPTSGTGNEQFF. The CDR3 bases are TGCGCCAGCAGTCCTCCCACTAGCGGGACGGGGAATGAGCAGTTCTTC.

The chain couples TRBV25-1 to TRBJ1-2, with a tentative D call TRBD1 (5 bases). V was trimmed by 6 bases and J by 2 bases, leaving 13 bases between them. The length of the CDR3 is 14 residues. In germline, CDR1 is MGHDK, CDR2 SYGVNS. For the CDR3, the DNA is TGTGCCAGCAGCTCGCCAGGGTCGAACTATGGCTACACCTTC. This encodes CASSSPGSNYGYTF.

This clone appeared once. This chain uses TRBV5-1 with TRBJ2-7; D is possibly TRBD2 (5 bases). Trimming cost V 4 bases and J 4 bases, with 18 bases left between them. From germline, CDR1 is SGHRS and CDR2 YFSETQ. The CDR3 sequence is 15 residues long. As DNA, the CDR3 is TGCGCCAGCAGCCACGATGGGAGAGGAGATTACGAGCAGTACTTC. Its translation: CASSHDGRGDYEQYF. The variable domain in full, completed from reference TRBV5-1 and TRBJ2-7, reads KAGVTQTPRYLIKTRGQQVTLSCSPISGHRSVSWYQQTPGQGLQFLFEYFSETQRNKGNFPGRFSGRQFSNSRSEMNVSTLELGDSALYLCASSHDGRGDYEQYFGPGTRLTVT.

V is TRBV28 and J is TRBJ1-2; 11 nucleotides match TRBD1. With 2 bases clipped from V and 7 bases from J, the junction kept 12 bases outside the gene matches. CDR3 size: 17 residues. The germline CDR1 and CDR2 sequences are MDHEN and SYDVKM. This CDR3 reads CASSLSFGDRGARGYTF. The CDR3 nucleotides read TGTGCCAGCAGTTTAAGTTTTGGGGACAGGGGGGCCCGTGGCTACACCTTC.

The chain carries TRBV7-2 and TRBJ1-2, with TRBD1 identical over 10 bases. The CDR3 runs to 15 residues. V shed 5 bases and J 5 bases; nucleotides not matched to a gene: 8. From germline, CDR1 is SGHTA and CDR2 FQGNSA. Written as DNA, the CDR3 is TGTGCCAGCAGCACCCGACAGGGGGCGGGTTATGGCTACACCTTC. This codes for CASSTRQGAGYGYTF. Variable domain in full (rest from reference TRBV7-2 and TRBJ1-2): GAGVSQSPSNKVTEKGKDVELRCDPISGHTALYWYRQSLGQGLEFLIYFQGNSAPDKSGLPSDRFSAERTGGSVSTLTIQRTQQEDSAVYLCASSTRQGAGYGYTFGSGTRLTVV.

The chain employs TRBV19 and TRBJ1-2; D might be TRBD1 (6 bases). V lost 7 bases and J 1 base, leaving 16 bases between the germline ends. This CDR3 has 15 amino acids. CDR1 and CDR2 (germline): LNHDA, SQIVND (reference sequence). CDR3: CASTATGPLNYGYTF. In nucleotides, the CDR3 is TGTGCCAGTACCGCGACAGGACCACTTAACTATGGCTACACCTTC.

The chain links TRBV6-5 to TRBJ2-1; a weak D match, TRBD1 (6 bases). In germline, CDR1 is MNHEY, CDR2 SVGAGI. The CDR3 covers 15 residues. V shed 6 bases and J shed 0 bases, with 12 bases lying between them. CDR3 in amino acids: CASRSGQLSYNEQFF. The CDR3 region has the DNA TGTGCCAGCAGATCGGGACAACTCTCCTACAATGAGCAGTTCTTC.

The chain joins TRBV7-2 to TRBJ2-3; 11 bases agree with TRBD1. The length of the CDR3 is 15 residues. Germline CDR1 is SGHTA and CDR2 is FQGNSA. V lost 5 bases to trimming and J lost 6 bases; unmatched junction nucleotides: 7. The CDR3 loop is CASSQGTGGGDTQYF. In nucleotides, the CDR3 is TGTGCCAGCAGCCAAGGGACAGGGGGGGGTGATACGCAGTATTTT.

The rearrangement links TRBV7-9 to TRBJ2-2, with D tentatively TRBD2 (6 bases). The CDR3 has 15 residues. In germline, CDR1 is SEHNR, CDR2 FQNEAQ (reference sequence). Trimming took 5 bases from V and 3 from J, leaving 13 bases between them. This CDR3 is CASSPFRDYTGELFF. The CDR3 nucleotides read TGTGCCAGCAGCCCCTTCCGGGACTACACCGGGGAGCTGTTTTTT. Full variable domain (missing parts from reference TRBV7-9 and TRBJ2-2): DTGVSQNPRHKITKRGQNVTFRCDPISEHNRLYWYRQTLGQGPEFLTYFQNEAQLEKSRLLSDRFSAERPKGSFSTLEIQRTEQGDSAMYLCASSPFRDYTGELFFGEGSRLTVL.

The CDR3 DNA follows: TGTGCCAGCAGTTACACCTTCAGATGGAGGCTGTTTTTT. Its translation: CASSYTFRWRLFF. This rearrangement joins TRBV6-2 or TRBV6-3 to TRBJ1-4; no clear D gene. The CDR3 totals 13 residues. V lost 2 bases and J lost 14, with 15 bases in between. Germline V gene lookup returns CDR1 MNHEY and CDR2 SVGEGT.

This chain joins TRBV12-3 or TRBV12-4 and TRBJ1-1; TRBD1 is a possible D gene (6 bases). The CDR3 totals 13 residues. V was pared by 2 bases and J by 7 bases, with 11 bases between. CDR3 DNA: TGTGCCAGCAGTTTAAGGGACACCCTTGAAGCTTTCTTT. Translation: CASSLRDTLEAFF.

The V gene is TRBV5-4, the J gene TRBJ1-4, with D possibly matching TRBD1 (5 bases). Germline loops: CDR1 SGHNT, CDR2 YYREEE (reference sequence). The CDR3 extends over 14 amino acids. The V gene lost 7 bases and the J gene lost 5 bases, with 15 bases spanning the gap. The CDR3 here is CASGTGGINEKLFF. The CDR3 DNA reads TGTGCCAGCGGAACCGGGGGGATCAATGAAAAACTGTTTTTT.

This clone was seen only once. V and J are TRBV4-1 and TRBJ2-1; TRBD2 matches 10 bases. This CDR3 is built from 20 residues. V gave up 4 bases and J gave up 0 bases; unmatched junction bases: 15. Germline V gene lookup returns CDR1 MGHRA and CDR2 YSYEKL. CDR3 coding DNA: TGCGCCAGCAGCCGACTCACGGGAGCGGGGGGGCCGGGCTCCTACAATGAGCAGTTCTTC. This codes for CASSRLTGAGGPGSYNEQFF.

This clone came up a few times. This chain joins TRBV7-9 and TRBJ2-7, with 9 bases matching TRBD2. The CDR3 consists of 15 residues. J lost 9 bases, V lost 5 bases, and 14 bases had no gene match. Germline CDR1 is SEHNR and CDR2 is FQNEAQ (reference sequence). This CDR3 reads CASSPVAGVFAGQYF. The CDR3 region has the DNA TGTGCCAGCAGCCCCGTAGCGGGAGTGTTTGCAGGGCAGTACTTC.

The CDR3 nucleotides are TGTGCCAGCAGTCCCCGACAGGGGGCTGGAAACACCATATATTTT. Its translation: CASSPRQGAGNTIYF. The chain employs TRBV2 and TRBJ1-3; TRBD1 matches at 9 bases. CDR1 is SNHLY, CDR2 FYNNEI, per germline. V was clipped by 5 bases and J by 2 bases; unmatched bases: 4. CDR3 length: 15 amino acids. The full variable domain, in which reference TRBV2 and TRBJ1-3 provide the parts outside the CDR3, is EPEVTQTPSHQVTQMGQEVILRCVPISNHLYFYWYRQILGQKVEFLVSFYNNEISEKSEIFDDQFSVERPDGSNFTLKIRSTKLEDSAMYFCASSPRQGAGNTIYFGEGSWLTVV.